The 3 T cell receptor beta chains below all came from one sample that was sequenced in a study of tissue T cells after allogeneic stem cell transplantation. TCRdb's table, derived via immunoSEQ multiplex PCR, lists solely in-frame clones and lacks some. This sample has roughly 51,000 clones, with approximately 73% found just once. The specimen was sorted cells pooled from one or two spleens. The receptor set was obtained from a pool of C57BL/6 mice in good health.

In the case of this clone: Genes and germline are mouse. The read is 1 residue too short to cover the CDR3 end, so that end is filled in from the germline J gene. This chain connects TRBV17 to TRBJ1-3, with D uncertain. Germline CDR1 reads MNHDT; CDR2 reads YYDKIL. The V end lost 2 bases, the J end lost 1 base, and 0 bases lay between the germline ends. CDR3 length: 12 residues. The DNA read from the CDR3 is TGTGCTAGCAGTAGATCTGGAAATACGCTCTAT. It translates to CASSRSGNTLY. The whole CDR3 region reads CASSRSGNTLYF.

As concerns this clone: Mouse names are used for the genes. The DNA ends 1 residue before the CDR3 does, and the rest of the CDR3 is filled in from the germline J gene. This chain uses TRBV13-1 with TRBJ1-4; no reliable D call. Deletions cut 6 bases from V and 0 bases from J, with 6 bases between. Per germline, CDR1 NSHNY and CDR2 SYGAGN. The length of the CDR3 is 13 residues. CDR3 DNA, as far as it was read: TGTGCCAGCACCGGGTTTTCCAACGAAAGATTATTT. Amino acid sequence: CASTGFSNERLF. The whole CDR3 sequence reads CASTGFSNERLFF. Complete variable domain (other parts from reference TRBV13-1 and TRBJ1-4): EAAVTQSPRNKVTVTGGNVTLSCRQTNSHNYMYWYRQDTGHGLRLIHYSYGAGNLRIGDVPDGYKATRTTQEDFFLLLELASPSQTSLYFCASTGFSNERLFFGHGTKLSVL.

This clone was seen just once. Gene names refer to mouse genes. The read ends 1 residue before the CDR3 terminus; that terminus is restored from the germline J gene. The V and J genes are TRBV2 and TRBJ2-4, with 8 nucleotides matching TRBD2. The CDR3 is made up of 18 amino acids. Germline CDR1 LGHNA, CDR2 YSYQKL. J lost 1 base, V lost 0 bases, and 9 bases had no gene match. CDR3 region: CASSQEGGGGPGQNTLYF. The sequenced part of the CDR3 DNA is TGTGCCAGCAGCCAAGAAGGAGGGGGGGGGCCAGGTCAAAACACCTTGTAC.